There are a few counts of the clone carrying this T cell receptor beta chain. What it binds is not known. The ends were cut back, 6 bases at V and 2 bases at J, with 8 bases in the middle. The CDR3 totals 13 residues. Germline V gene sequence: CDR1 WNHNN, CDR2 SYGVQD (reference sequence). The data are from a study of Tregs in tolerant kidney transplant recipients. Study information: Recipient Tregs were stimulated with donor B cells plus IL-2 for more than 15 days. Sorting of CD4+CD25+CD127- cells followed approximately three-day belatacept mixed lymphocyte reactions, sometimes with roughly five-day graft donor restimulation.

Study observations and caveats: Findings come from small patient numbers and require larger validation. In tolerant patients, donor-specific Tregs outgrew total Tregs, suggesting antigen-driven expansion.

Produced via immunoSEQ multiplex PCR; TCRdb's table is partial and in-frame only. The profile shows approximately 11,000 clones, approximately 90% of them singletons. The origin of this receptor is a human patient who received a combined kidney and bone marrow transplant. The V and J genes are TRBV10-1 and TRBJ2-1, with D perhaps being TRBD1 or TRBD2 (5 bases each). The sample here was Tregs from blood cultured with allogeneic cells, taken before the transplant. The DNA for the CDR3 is TGCGCCAGCAGGAAGGGACCCTACAATGAGCAGTTCTTC. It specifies CASRKGPYNEQFF.